These 28 T cell receptor beta chains were all obtained from the same sample, sequenced in a study of T cell clonality in common variable immunodeficiency. Whole-study results and caveats: Reportedly, TCR beta sequences from common variable immunodeficiency showed fewer deletions and N-nucleotide insertions.

These TCRs are of unknown antigen specificity. The data were produced by immunoSEQ multiplex PCR, yet TCRdb's version contains in-frame clones alone and is incomplete. This sample comprises some 42,000 clones, none seen once only. The sequencing sample was made of peripheral blood mononuclear cells. All receptors come from a human donor with common variable immunodeficiency.

CDR3 bases read: TGCAGTGCTAGAGGGAGACTAGCGGGGACCTACGAG. It encodes CSARGRLAGTYE. The whole CDR3 reads CSARGRLAGTYEQYF. The chain links TRBV20-1 to TRBJ2-7; TRBD2 aligns across 11 bases. The read terminates 3 residues ahead of where the CDR3 ends, so the germline J gene completes it. This CDR3 has 15 amino acids. V gave up 1 base and J gave up 2 bases; unmatched junction bases: 4. Germline V gene lookup returns CDR1 DFQATT and CDR2 SNEGSKA (reference sequence).

About this clone: The CDR3 is cut off 3 residues early in the read; its end comes from the germline J gene. This chain uses TRBV19 with TRBJ1-1; TRBD1 matches 7 bases. V was pared by 5 bases and J by 1 base, with 7 bases of the junction left unmatched. Per the germline V gene, CDR1 is LNHDA and CDR2 is SQIVND (reference sequence). CDR3 length: 15 amino acids. CDR3 bases read: TGTGCCAGTAGTGGACGCTACAGGGGGAACACTGAA. Translated, it gives CASSGRYRGNTE. The whole CDR3 protein is CASSGRYRGNTEAFF.

This clone was seen ten or more times. The CDR3 is cut off 3 residues early in the read; its end comes from the germline J gene. The genes are TRBV18 and TRBJ2-1; TRBD1 agrees at 10 bases. The germline V gene has CDR1 KGHSH and CDR2 LQKENI. The CDR3 length is 14 residues. The V and J ends lost 4 bases and 9 bases, in that order; junction bases with no gene match: 6. The chain's CDR3 is CASSRQGATREQFF. The CDR3 bases that were read are TGTGCCAGCTCACGACAGGGGGCTACCCGTGAG. The variable domain in full, with the rest retrieved from reference TRBV18 and TRBJ2-1, is NAGVMQNPRHLVRRRGQEARLRCSPMKGHSHVYWYRQLPEEGLKFMVYLQKENIIDESGMPKERFSAEFPKEGPSILRIQQVVRGDSAAYFCASSRQGATREQFFGPGTRLTVL.

This clone showed up just a few times. Coverage ceases 3 residues before the CDR3 finishes, and the germline J gene fills in the end. The gene calls are TRBV7-2 and TRBJ2-1; TRBD1 matches at 7 bases. Germline trimming cut 5 bases from V and 7 bases from J; bases unmatched to any gene: 5. From germline, CDR1 is SGHTA and CDR2 FQGNSA. The CDR3 loop spans 13 amino acids. The CDR3 DNA, read in part, is TGTGCCAGCAGCGACTACAGGGGAAATGAG. It is translated as CASSDYRGNE. Given in full, the CDR3 is CASSDYRGNEQFF.

This clone was counted many times. The read gets to within 3 residues of the CDR3 end, and the germline J gene fills in the rest. The chain uses TRBV6-2 or TRBV6-3 and TRBJ2-7, with no clear D. Germline CDR1 MNHEY, CDR2 SVGEGT. The CDR3 loop spans 12 amino acids. The V gene lost 4 bases and the J gene lost 3 bases, with 7 bases spanning the gap. The CDR3 loop is CASSSYFYEQYF. The sequenced CDR3 bases are TGTGCCAGCAGTTCCTACTTCTACGAG.

In its sample, this clone was seen many times. The read terminates 3 residues before the CDR3 end, so the remaining end is supplied by the germline J gene. The chain carries TRBV30 and TRBJ1-2, with TRBD1 identical over 7 bases. Germline CDR1 reads GTSNPN; CDR2 reads SVGIG (reference sequence). The V segment lost 2 bases and the J segment 6 bases; nucleotides outside the gene matches: 3. The CDR3 has 12 residues. The chain's CDR3 is CAWSTGEDGYTF. The covered CDR3 bases are TGTGCCTGGAGTACAGGGGAGGATGGC.

CDR3 sequence reads: CASSEPGLGYEQYF. The part of the CDR3 DNA that was read is TGTGCCAGCAGTGAACCGGGACTAGGGTACGAG. V usage is TRBV6-1 and J usage is TRBJ2-7, with 8 nucleotides matching TRBD2. The CDR3 end falls 3 residues outside the read, so it is completed with the germline J gene. The CDR3 runs to 14 residues. Germline V gives CDR1 MNHNS, CDR2 SASEGT. V dropped 2 bases and J dropped 4; count of bases not matched to a gene: 4.

Many counts were recorded for this clone. The CDR3 sequence is CASSEVQGSTDTQYF. The sequenced CDR3 bases are TGTGCCAGCAGTGAAGTGCAGGGGAGCACAGATACG. This chain joins TRBV6-1 and TRBJ2-3, with D perhaps matching TRBD1 (6 bases). The CDR3 goes on 3 residues after the read ends, and that part is filled in from the germline J gene. V lost 1 base and J 0 bases, leaving 8 bases between the germline ends. The CDR3 has 15 amino acids. Germline CDR1 MNHNS, CDR2 SASEGT.

This clone turned up a few times. The CDR3 extends 3 residues past the end of the read, so its final part is completed from the germline J gene. V usage is TRBV19 and J usage is TRBJ2-7, with 8 bases identical to TRBD1. The CDR3 consists of 14 residues. Per the germline V gene, CDR1 is LNHDA and CDR2 is SQIVND (reference sequence). V dropped 7 bases and J dropped 4; count of bases not matched to a gene: 9. CDR3 in amino acids: CASTPAGGYYEQYF. The covered CDR3 bases are TGTGCCAGTACCCCAGCAGGGGGCTATTACGAG. The variable domain in full, completed from reference TRBV19 and TRBJ2-7, reads DGGITQSPKYLFRKEGQNVTLSCEQNLNHDAMYWYRQDPGQGLRLIYYSQIVNDFQKGDIAEGYSVSREKKESFPLTVTSAQKNPTAFYLCASTPAGGYYEQYFGPGTRLTVT.

This clone was picked up a small number of times. From the germline J gene comes the end of the CDR3, since the read stops 3 residues before it. The chain combines TRBV2 with TRBJ2-7, with D perhaps matching TRBD1 (5 bases). There are 13 residues in the CDR3. V was trimmed by 4 bases and J by 6 bases, leaving 13 bases between them. Per germline, CDR1 SNHLY and CDR2 FYNNEI. The CDR3 sequence is CASSVQGKGEQYF. The CDR3 DNA, read in part, is TGTGCCAGCAGTGTTCAGGGAAAGGGCGAG.

To note about this clone: The sequence runs out 3 residues before the end of the CDR3; the remainder is reconstructed from the germline J gene. This sequence joins TRBV5-1 and TRBJ2-3, with 12 bases aligning to TRBD2. Germline values: CDR1 SGHRS, CDR2 YFSETQ. The CDR3 covers 15 residues. Incomplete CDR3 DNA: TGCGCCAGCAGCTTGGGGACTAGCGGGGTCCAGACG. This sequence encodes CASSLGTSGVQT. The complete CDR3 sequence is CASSLGTSGVQTQYF.

This clone occurred many times. With the read ending 3 residues before the CDR3 end, the germline J gene is used to fill in that end. The V and J genes are TRBV5-1 and TRBJ2-7; D call uncertain. This CDR3 contains 14 residues. Per germline, CDR1 SGHRS and CDR2 YFSETQ. Between the trimmed V and J ends, which lost 3 bases and 0 bases, there was a span of 10 bases. CDR3 region: CASSSSVPSYEQYF. CDR3 bases read: TGCGCCAGCAGCTCATCAGTTCCCTCCTACGAG.

Notes on this clone: The read terminates 3 residues before the CDR3 end, so the remaining end is supplied by the germline J gene. The chain carries TRBV7-8 and TRBJ2-5, with 13 bases identical to TRBD2. The CDR3 has 14 amino acids. V dropped 4 bases and J dropped 5; count of bases not matched to a gene: 1. CDR1 SGHVS and CDR2 FQNEAQ come from the germline V gene. Partial CDR3 DNA: TGTGCCAGCAGCTCGGGACTAGCGGGGGAGACC. Translating gives CASSSGLAGET. The complete CDR3 sequence is CASSSGLAGETQYF.

This clone appeared a few times. The CDR3 end is not reached by the read, which stops 3 residues before it; the germline J gene fills it in. The chain couples TRBV30 to TRBJ1-6, with D tentatively TRBD1 (5 bases). CDR3 size: 14 residues. Germline CDR1 and CDR2: GTSNPN and SVGIG (reference sequence). V was pared by 3 bases and J by 6 bases, with 12 bases between. The CDR3 loop reads CAWSQRGFNSPLHF. The covered CDR3 bases are TGTGCCTGGAGCCAGCGGGGCTTTAATTCACCC.

This clone was detected many times. Coverage ceases 3 residues before the CDR3 finishes, and the germline J gene fills in the end. The chain joins TRBV20-1 to TRBJ2-1, with TRBD2 matching over 12 bases. Germline CDR1 and CDR2: DFQATT and SNEGSKA (reference sequence). J gave up 4 bases and V 6 bases, and 7 bases lay outside the gene matches. The CDR3 consists of 15 residues. CDR3 DNA (partial): TGCAGTGCAACCAAAGGGACTAGCGGGTACAATGAG. Its protein product is CSATKGTSGYNE. In full, the CDR3 is CSATKGTSGYNEQFF.

This clone was recorded many times. From the germline J gene comes the end of the CDR3, since the read stops 3 residues before it. The chain uses TRBV5-1 and TRBJ2-3; TRBD2 aligns across 14 bases. Trimming removed 4 bases from V and 7 bases from J; junction bases left unmatched: 8. The germline V gene has CDR1 SGHRS and CDR2 YFSETQ. The CDR3 runs 16 residues. This CDR3 reads CASSRGLAGEGYTQYF. Incomplete CDR3 DNA: TGCGCCAGCAGCCGGGGACTAGCGGGAGAAGGATATACG.

This clone was counted a few times. This CDR3 reads CASSYQLDPNEQFF. The covered CDR3 bases are TGCGCCAGCAGCTATCAACTAGACCCAAATGAG. The genes are TRBV5-1 and TRBJ2-1; D is possibly TRBD2 (5 bases). The CDR3 is cut off 3 residues early in the read; its end comes from the germline J gene. The length of the CDR3 is 14 residues. Per the germline V gene, CDR1 is SGHRS and CDR2 is YFSETQ. The V and J ends lost 3 bases and 7 bases respectively, with 14 bases between them.

This clone was seen only a few times. Read coverage stops 3 residues before the CDR3 terminus; the germline J gene supplies the remainder. The chain has TRBV20-1 and TRBJ2-7; TRBD1 aligns across 8 bases. CDR1 is DFQATT, CDR2 SNEGSKA, per germline (reference sequence). The CDR3 totals 15 residues. After removal of 0 bases from V and 0 bases from J, the junction contained 4 bases not matched to a gene. CDR3 bases read: TGCAGTGCTAGAGAGCACAGGGGGTCCTCCTACGAG. Its translation: CSAREHRGSSYE. The entire CDR3 is CSAREHRGSSYEQYF.

The table lists this clone with many counts. Read data end 3 residues before the CDR3 end; the end is taken from the germline J gene. The chain carries TRBV19 and TRBJ2-1; 13 bases are shared with TRBD2. Germline values: CDR1 LNHDA, CDR2 SQIVND (reference sequence). With V trimmed by 1 base and J by 4 bases, 1 base remained unmatched. This CDR3 has 16 residues. This CDR3 reads CASSIVLAGGYNEQFF. Incomplete CDR3 DNA: TGTGCCAGTAGTATAGTACTAGCGGGAGGGTACAATGAG.

This clone came up many times. The read stops 3 residues short of the end of the CDR3; the missing end is completed from the germline J gene. The chain links TRBV11-2 to TRBJ2-2; D is possibly TRBD2 (6 bases). In germline, CDR1 is SGHAT, CDR2 FQNNGV. The CDR3 has 15 amino acids. V was cut by 1 base and J by 9 bases, with 15 bases left in between. CDR3 DNA, as far as it was read: TGTGCCAGCAGCTTAGGTTGGCTAGCGAAACGGGAG. Translating gives CASSLGWLAKRE. The full CDR3 protein is CASSLGWLAKRELFF. Full variable domain (outside the CDR3, taken from reference TRBV11-2 and TRBJ2-2): EAGVAQSPRYKIIEKRQSVAFWCNPISGHATLYWYQQILGQGPKLLIQFQNNGVVDDSQLPKDRFSAERLKGVDSTLKIQPAKLEDSAVYLCASSLGWLAKRELFFGEGSRLTVL.

This clone was picked up many times. The read comes to an end 3 residues before the CDR3 does, leaving the germline J gene to fill in the end. The chain recombines TRBV20-1 with TRBJ2-2; 11 bases align to TRBD2. Per germline, CDR1 DFQATT and CDR2 SNEGSKA (reference sequence). The CDR3 consists of 15 residues. Trimming cost V 6 bases and J 3 bases; bases outside gene matches: 6. The CDR3 loop is CSAHRLAGYTGELFF. The part of the CDR3 DNA that was read is TGCAGTGCACACAGACTAGCGGGGTACACCGGGGAG.

The table lists this clone with many counts. With the read ending 3 residues before the CDR3 end, the germline J gene is used to fill in that end. The V gene is TRBV20-1, the J gene TRBJ2-1; 10 bases line up with TRBD2. CDR3 length: 15 amino acids. V gave up 5 bases and J gave up 1 base; unmatched junction bases: 5. CDR1 and CDR2 (germline): DFQATT, SNEGSKA (reference sequence). The covered CDR3 bases are TGCAGTGCTCACGGAGCGGGAGGGTCCTACAATGAG. This sequence encodes CSAHGAGGSYNE. From start to end, the CDR3 is CSAHGAGGSYNEQFF.

A remark on this clone: The read is 3 residues too short to cover the CDR3 end, so that end is filled in from the germline J gene. This rearrangement joins TRBV6-2 or TRBV6-3 to TRBJ2-5, with 8 bases aligning to TRBD1. V was pared by 0 bases and J by 5 bases, with 8 bases of the junction left unmatched. The CDR3 has 16 amino acids. Germline CDR1 reads MNHEY; CDR2 reads SVGEGT. The chain's CDR3 is CASSYSAAGGGETQYF. The covered CDR3 bases are TGTGCCAGCAGTTACTCGGCCGCAGGGGGCGGGGAGACC.

This clone was found many times. Sequencing ends 3 residues short of the CDR3 end; the germline J gene provides the rest. The chain employs TRBV12-3 or TRBV12-4 and TRBJ2-7; perhaps TRBD2 as D (7 bases). This CDR3 has 15 residues. The V end was cut by 6 bases, the J end by 6 bases, with 21 bases between. CDR3 DNA (partial): TGTGCCAGCAGGGCCGGACAGCTACCTAGCGGCGAG. It specifies CASRAGQLPSGE. The entire CDR3 is CASRAGQLPSGEQYF.

This clone showed up many times. Incomplete CDR3 DNA: TGCGCCAGCAATTCTTTACAGGGAAACACCGGGGAG. It yields the protein CASNSLQGNTGE. The CDR3 as a whole reads CASNSLQGNTGELFF. The gene calls are TRBV5-1 and TRBJ2-2; possibly TRBD1 for D (6 bases). The read gets to within 3 residues of the CDR3 end, and the germline J gene fills in the rest. CDR1 SGHRS and CDR2 YFSETQ come from the germline V gene. The ends were cut back, 6 bases at V and 2 bases at J, with 14 bases in the middle. The length of the CDR3 is 15 residues.

There are many counts of this clone. The read is 3 residues too short to cover the CDR3 end, so that end is filled in from the germline J gene. The V gene is TRBV5-1, the J gene TRBJ2-3, with TRBD2 identical over 10 bases. Germline V gives CDR1 SGHRS, CDR2 YFSETQ. V was pared by 4 bases and J by 3 bases, with 8 bases of the junction left unmatched. This CDR3 contains 16 residues. CDR3 DNA (partial): TGCGCCAGCAGCATCCTAGCGGGGGAGATGACAGATACG. Translation: CASSILAGEMTDT. The entire CDR3 sequence reads CASSILAGEMTDTQYF.

This clone was seen more than once but under ten times. Sequencing ends 3 residues short of the CDR3 end; the germline J gene provides the rest. The V and J genes are TRBV2 and TRBJ2-7; 8 bases match TRBD2. The V segment lost 7 bases and the J segment 3 bases; nucleotides outside the gene matches: 8. Germline-derived CDR1 and CDR2 are SNHLY and FYNNEI. The CDR3 is 14 residues long. The CDR3 protein is CASKGRSGSYEQYF. CDR3 bases read: TGTGCCAGCAAGGGAAGGAGCGGGAGCTACGAG.

This clone was seen many times. The missing CDR3 end, 3 residues past where the read stops, is filled in from the germline J gene. The V gene is TRBV10-3, the J gene TRBJ2-3, with 8 bases identical to TRBD1. This CDR3 is 12 amino acids long. Trimming at V came to 10 bases and at J to 3 bases, leaving 3 bases not matched to a gene. Germline loops: CDR1 ENHRY, CDR2 SYGVKD. The CDR3 sequence: CATRGQTDTQYF. The sequenced CDR3 bases are TGTGCCACCAGGGGGCAGACAGATACG.